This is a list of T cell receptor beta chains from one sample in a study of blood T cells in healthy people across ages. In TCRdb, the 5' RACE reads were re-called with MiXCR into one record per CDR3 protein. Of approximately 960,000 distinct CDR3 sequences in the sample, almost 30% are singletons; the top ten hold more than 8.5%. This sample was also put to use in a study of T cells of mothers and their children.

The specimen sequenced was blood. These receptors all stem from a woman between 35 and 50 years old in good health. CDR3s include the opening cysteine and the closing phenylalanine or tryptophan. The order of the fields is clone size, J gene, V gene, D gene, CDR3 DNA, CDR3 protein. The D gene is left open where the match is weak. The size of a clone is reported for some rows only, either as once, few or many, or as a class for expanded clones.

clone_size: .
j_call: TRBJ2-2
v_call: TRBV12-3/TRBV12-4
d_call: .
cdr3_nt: TGTGCCAGCAGTTTACGGGTCACCGGGGAGCGGTTTTTT
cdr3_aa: CASSLRVTGERFF

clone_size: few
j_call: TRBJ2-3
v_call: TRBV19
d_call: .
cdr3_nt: TGTGCCAGCAAATCTAGCGCCTCTAGCACAGATACGCAGTATTTT
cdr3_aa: CASKSSASSTDTQYF

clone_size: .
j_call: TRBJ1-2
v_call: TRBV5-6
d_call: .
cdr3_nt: TGTGCCAGCAGCCGAGGGCGCGGATATAACTATGGCTACACCTTC
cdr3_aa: CASSRGRGYNYGYTF

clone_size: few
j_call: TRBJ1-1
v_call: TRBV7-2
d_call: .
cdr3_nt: TGTGCCAGCAGCTTAGATAGTCAGGTTACCACTGAAGCTTTCTTT
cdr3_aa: CASSLDSQVTTEAFF

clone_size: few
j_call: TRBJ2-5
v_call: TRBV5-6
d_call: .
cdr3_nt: TGTGCCAGCAGCTTGGTGGTGATCGGAACAGAGACCCAGTACTTC
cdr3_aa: CASSLVVIGTETQYF

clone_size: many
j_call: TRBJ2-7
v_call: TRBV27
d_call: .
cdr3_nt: TGTGCCAGCAGTTTATCAACTGACTCCTACGAGCAGTACTTC
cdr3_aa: CASSLSTDSYEQYF

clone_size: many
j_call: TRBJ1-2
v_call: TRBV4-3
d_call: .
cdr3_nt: TGCGCCAGCAGCCAAGATGTTAGACAGTCAAATAGGGGCTACACCTTC
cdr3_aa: CASSQDVRQSNRGYTF

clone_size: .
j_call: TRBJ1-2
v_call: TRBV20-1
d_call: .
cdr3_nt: TGCAGTGCTAGAGGACAGACCGCTAACTATGGCCACACCTTC
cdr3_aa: CSARGQTANYGHTF

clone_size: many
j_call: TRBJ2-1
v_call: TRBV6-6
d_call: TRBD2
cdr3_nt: TGTGCCAGCAGTTCCATACCCGGACTATCGGCGGGGGGCCGTGAGCAGTTCTTC
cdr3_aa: CASSSIPGLSAGGREQFF

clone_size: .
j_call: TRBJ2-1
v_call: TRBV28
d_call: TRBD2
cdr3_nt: TGTGCCAGCAGTTTATTGGCGGGGACTAGCTCCTACAATGAGCAGTTCTTC
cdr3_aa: CASSLLAGTSSYNEQFF

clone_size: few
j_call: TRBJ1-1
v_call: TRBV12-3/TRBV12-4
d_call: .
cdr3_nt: TGTGCCAGCAGCGGGGATCTGAACACTGAAGCTTTCTTT
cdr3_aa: CASSGDLNTEAFF

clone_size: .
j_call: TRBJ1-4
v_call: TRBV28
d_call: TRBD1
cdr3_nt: TGCGCCATTAAGGGGCGGGGATCCGGGACAGGGAATGAAAAACTGTTTTTT
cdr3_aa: CAIKGRGSGTGNEKLFF

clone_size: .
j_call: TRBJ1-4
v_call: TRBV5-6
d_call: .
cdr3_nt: TGTGCCAGCAGCTCGGGACTGCCTAATGAAAAACTGTTTTTT
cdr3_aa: CASSSGLPNEKLFF

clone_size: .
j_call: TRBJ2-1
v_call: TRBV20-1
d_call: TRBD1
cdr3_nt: TGCAGTGCTAGAGTACGTTACGGACAGGGGTCTGAGCAGTTCTTC
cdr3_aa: CSARVRYGQGSEQFF

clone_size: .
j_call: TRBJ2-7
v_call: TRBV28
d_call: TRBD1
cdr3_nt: TGTGCCAGCAGTTTACAGGGGGTATCGGCGTCCTACGAGCAGTACTTC
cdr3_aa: CASSLQGVSASYEQYF

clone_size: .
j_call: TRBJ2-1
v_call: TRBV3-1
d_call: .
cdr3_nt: TGTGCCAGCAGCCAAAACCGAGCCTACAATGAGCAGTTCTTC
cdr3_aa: CASSQNRAYNEQFF

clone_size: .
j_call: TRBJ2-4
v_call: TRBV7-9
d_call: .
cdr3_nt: TGTGCCAGCAGCTTAGTTAACAGGGATGGGGAGCAGTACTTC
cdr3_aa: CASSLVNRDGEQYF